Sequencing of this TCR beta chain was carried out in a study of CD8+ T cells in alopecia areata. Extracted RNA was reverse transcribed into cDNA, the sequencing template. TCRdb's table, derived via immunoSEQ multiplex PCR, lists solely in-frame clones and lacks some. The sample lists just under 65,000 clones, about half seen once, with roughly 21% in the top ten. Trimming cost V 4 bases and J 0 bases, with 14 bases left between them. The V gene's germline CDR1 is SGHNT and CDR2 YYREEE (reference sequence). This CDR3 has 16 residues. This clone was found once. Treatment given: oral pan-JAK inhibitor, 5-10 mg twice daily.

This receptor was identified in a human donor with alopecia areata. The material sequenced was CD8+ T cells sorted from blood, taken at approximately week 36, from a patient treated with tofacitinib. This chain joins TRBV5-4 and TRBJ1-5; the D gene is possibly TRBD1 (6 bases). CDR3 in amino acids: CASSPDRANSNQPQHF. Written as DNA, the CDR3 is TGTGCCAGCAGCCCGGACAGAGCGAATAGCAATCAGCCCCAGCATTTT. The entire variable domain, with the rest obtained from reference TRBV5-4 and TRBJ1-5, is as follows: ETGVTQSPTHLIKTRGQQVTLRCSSQSGHNTVSWYQQALGQGPQFIFQYYREEENGRGNFPPRFSGLQFPNYSSELNVNALELDDSALYLCASSPDRANSNQPQHFGDGTRLSIL.